These 20 T cell receptor beta chains originate from one sample sequenced in a study of T cells in localized non-small cell lung cancer. Clones were sequenced by immunoSEQ multiplex PCR, and TCRdb holds only the in-frame ones, with some missing. The data show around 26,000 clones, 80% to 95% seen once. The sample consisted of peripheral blood, taken before any cancer treatment. The source of these receptors is a female donor over 55 with stage II squamous cell lung carcinoma.

The chain couples TRBV5-4 to TRBJ2-3; TRBD2 agrees at 8 bases. CDR3 length: 15 residues. V dropped 1 base and J dropped 6; count of bases not matched to a gene: 7. Germline assignment: CDR1 SGHNT and CDR2 YYREEE (reference sequence). CDR3 bases: TGTGCCAGCAGCTTGATTCGGGAGGGCGGGGATACGCAGTATTTT. This encodes CASSLIREGGDTQYF.

Written as DNA, the CDR3 is TGTGCCAGCTCACCATCGTCCACTTACAATGAGCAGTTCTTC. Encoded protein: CASSPSSTYNEQFF. The V call is TRBV18, the J call TRBJ2-1; D gene uncertain. The CDR3 totals 14 residues. CDR1 and CDR2 (germline): KGHSH, LQKENI. V was shortened by 2 bases and J by 4 bases, with 9 bases between the two germline ends.

This rearrangement joins TRBV30 to TRBJ2-3; a weak D match, TRBD1 (5 bases). The CDR3 is 14 residues long. Trimming cost V 1 base and J 2 bases, with 10 bases left between them. Germline V gives CDR1 GTSNPN, CDR2 SVGIG (reference sequence). The CDR3: CAWSGTFNTDTQYF. The CDR3 bases are TGTGCCTGGAGTGGGACATTCAACACAGATACGCAGTATTTT.

The chain carries TRBV6-5 and TRBJ1-1; tentative D call: TRBD1 (5 bases). The CDR3 contains 13 residues. In germline, CDR1 is MNHEY, CDR2 SVGAGI. Trimming took off 5 bases at V and 4 bases at J, with 11 bases between the two ends. Here the CDR3 DNA reads TGTGCCAGCAGTCCCTGGGACCCCACTGAAGCTTTCTTT. It yields the protein CASSPWDPTEAFF.

The chain uses TRBV10-3 and TRBJ1-6; D not resolved. Germline CDR1 ENHRY, CDR2 SYGVKD. The CDR3 contains 14 residues. Trimming removed 9 bases at V and 0 bases at J, with 9 bases between. DNA for the CDR3: TGTGCCATACAAGAAAGCTCCTATAATTCACCCCTCCACTTT. Its protein product is CAIQESSYNSPLHF.

The V and J genes are TRBV18 and TRBJ2-3, with no clear D. Looked up from germline, CDR1 is KGHSH and CDR2 is LQKENI. Trimming cost V 3 bases and J 2 bases, with 6 bases left between them. The CDR3 totals 13 residues. This CDR3 reads CASSPGDTDTQYF. CDR3 DNA: TGTGCCAGCTCACCTGGGGACACAGATACGCAGTATTTT.

This clone was seen a single time. The chain combines TRBV9 with TRBJ1-4; 10 bases line up with TRBD1. Germline V CDR1 and CDR2: SGDLS, YYNGEE. This CDR3 has 16 residues. The junction had 11 bases not matched to a gene; V was cut back by 4 bases and J by 8 bases. CDR3 loop: CASSMGQGWMEEKLFF. CDR3 DNA: TGTGCCAGCAGCATGGGACAGGGGTGGATGGAGGAAAAACTGTTTTTT.

The rearrangement uses TRBV27 and TRBJ2-4; 16 nucleotides line up with TRBD2. The CDR3 is 18 amino acids. Germline CDR1 and CDR2: MNHEY and SMNVEV (reference sequence). Trimming removed 6 bases from V and 0 bases from J; junction bases left unmatched: 5. CDR3 residues: CASSSGTSGRVAKNIQYF. CDR3 DNA sequence: TGTGCCAGCAGCTCCGGGACTAGCGGGAGGGTAGCCAAAAACATTCAGTACTTC.

The chain joins TRBV2 to TRBJ2-2; the D is unclear. The CDR3 length is 15 residues. V was pared by 4 bases and J by 2 bases, with 11 bases between. CDR1 and CDR2 from the germline V gene are SNHLY and FYNNEI. The CDR3 region has the DNA TGTGCCAGCAGTGCGATGACGGCAAACACCGGGGAGCTGTTTTTT. Translating gives CASSAMTANTGELFF.

The rearrangement links TRBV28 to TRBJ1-4, with D perhaps TRBD1 (6 bases). The V and J ends lost 5 bases and 7 bases respectively, with 14 bases between them. Germline CDR1 reads MDHEN; CDR2 reads SYDVKM. The CDR3 extends over 14 amino acids. CDR3 DNA sequence: TGTGCCAGCAGTCCTGGACAGATACCTGAAAAACTGTTTTTT. Protein product: CASSPGQIPEKLFF.

CDR3 residues: CASSIREERGGYTF. The CDR3 DNA reads as TGTGCCAGTAGTATAAGAGAGGAACGGGGTGGCTACACCTTC. The gene calls are TRBV19 and TRBJ1-2; unclear D gene. The germline V gene encodes CDR1 LNHDA and CDR2 SQIVND (reference sequence). CDR3 length equals 14 residues. Trimming shortened V by 2 bases and J by 7 bases, and 14 bases separated the two germline ends. Full variable domain (missing parts from reference TRBV19 and TRBJ1-2): DGGITQSPKYLFRKEGQNVTLSCEQNLNHDAMYWYRQDPGQGLRLIYYSQIVNDFQKGDIAEGYSVSREKKESFPLTVTSAQKNPTAFYLCASSIREERGGYTFGSGTRLTVV.

The chain uses TRBV19 and TRBJ2-3; 7 nucleotides agree with TRBD2. The CDR3 is 14 residues long. Germline values: CDR1 LNHDA, CDR2 SQIVND (reference sequence). V lost 7 bases, J lost 1 base, and 5 bases stayed unmatched. This CDR3 reads CASTGGYRTDTQYF. The CDR3 DNA follows: TGTGCCAGTACGGGGGGTTATCGCACAGATACGCAGTATTTT. Full variable domain (remainder filled in from reference TRBV19 and TRBJ2-3): DGGITQSPKYLFRKEGQNVTLSCEQNLNHDAMYWYRQDPGQGLRLIYYSQIVNDFQKGDIAEGYSVSREKKESFPLTVTSAQKNPTAFYLCASTGGYRTDTQYFGPGTRLTVL.

The chain uses TRBV4-2 and TRBJ2-1; D might be TRBD2 (5 bases). The V and J ends lost 3 bases and 5 bases respectively, with 11 bases between them. Germline CDR1 reads LGHNA; CDR2 reads YNFKEQ. The CDR3 covers 14 residues. The CDR3 nucleotides read TGTGCCAGCAGCCACGGGGAGTGGGACAATGAGCAGTTCTTC. Protein product: CASSHGEWDNEQFF.

This chain connects TRBV6-6 to TRBJ2-7; either TRBD1 or TRBD2 may supply D (5 bases each). Trimming removed 2 bases at V and 6 bases at J, with 17 bases between. The length of the CDR3 is 15 residues. Germline CDR1 and CDR2: MNHNY and SVGAGI (reference sequence). In DNA form, the CDR3 reads TGTGCCAGCAGTTACACTTGGAACCTCGGGGCCGAGCAGTACTTC. Protein sequence: CASSYTWNLGAEQYF.

The chain combines TRBV4-3 with TRBJ1-1; D remains unclear. This CDR3 is built from 15 residues. The V end lost 3 bases, the J end lost 0 bases, and 11 bases lay between the germline ends. CDR1 is LGHNA, CDR2 YSLEER, per germline. The CDR3 region has the DNA TGCGCCAGCAGCCAGGTCCGCACTTTGAACACTGAAGCTTTCTTT. Its protein product is CASSQVRTLNTEAFF.

V gene TRBV5-1 combines with J gene TRBJ2-1; D tentatively reads TRBD1 or TRBD2 (5 bases each). With 3 bases removed from V and 0 bases from J, the gap between germline ends came to 13 bases. Germline V gene lookup returns CDR1 SGHRS and CDR2 YFSETQ. This CDR3 has 16 residues. The CDR3 DNA follows: TGCGCCAGCAGCTGGGGTCCTGGGGGCTCCTACAATGAGCAGTTCTTC. Translation: CASSWGPGGSYNEQFF.

The V and J genes are TRBV6-1 and TRBJ1-1, with D unclear. Germline lookup yields CDR1 MNHNS and CDR2 SASEGT. CDR3 size: 14 residues. With 0 bases removed from V and 0 bases from J, the gap between germline ends came to 5 bases. CDR3 nucleotide sequence: TGTGCCAGCAGTGAAGCAGGGCTGAACACTGAAGCTTTCTTT. Translated, it gives CASSEAGLNTEAFF.

The chain carries TRBV4-2 and TRBJ2-3, with D hard to call. The germline gives CDR1 LGHNA, CDR2 YNFKEQ. Trimming shortened V by 1 base and J by 2 bases, and 10 bases separated the two germline ends. The CDR3 is made up of 15 amino acids. The CDR3 region has the DNA TGTGCCAGCAGCCAAGGGTCTAGAAACACAGATACGCAGTATTTT. Amino acids: CASSQGSRNTDTQYF.

The rearrangement links TRBV18 to TRBJ2-7; 8 bases align to TRBD2. This CDR3 has 12 residues. In germline, CDR1 is KGHSH, CDR2 LQKENI. Germline trimming cut 4 bases from V and 4 bases from J; bases unmatched to any gene: 0. The CDR3 protein is CASSRGGYEQYF. The CDR3 DNA follows: TGTGCCAGCTCACGCGGGGGGTACGAGCAGTACTTC.

The chain carries TRBV11-3 and TRBJ2-1, with D possibly matching TRBD2 (5 bases). The germline V and J ends were trimmed by 1 base and 0 bases, with 10 bases remaining between them. Germline loops: CDR1 SGHNT, CDR2 YENEEA. The CDR3 extends over 16 amino acids. The CDR3: CASSLGTSYSYNEQFF. CDR3 in DNA: TGTGCCAGCAGCTTAGGGACTTCGTACTCCTACAATGAGCAGTTCTTC.